The next 15 T cell receptor beta chains were all read from a single sample in a study of CD8 T cells in Susac syndrome (dated by TCRdb to about 2019). The library was made by the immunoSEQ multiplex PCR assay. RNA was extracted using the RNeasy kit, and about 0.45 to 1 ug of the RNA was reverse transcribed with random hexamers. TCRdb passed the public sequencing reads through fastp at Q25 and MiXCR, retaining productive beta sequences. Rows are combined by CDR3 protein, so each entry shows the most common genes and DNA. For this sample there are 160,000 or so distinct CDR3 sequences; about 94% appear just once. The ten largest account for over 0.11% of the sample. The sequencing sample was made of CD4+ T cells from PBMCs. Source of these receptors: a human donor in good health.

This rearrangement joins TRBV29-1 to TRBJ2-5, with 7 bases identical to TRBD1. V shed 8 bases and J 4 bases; nucleotides not matched to a gene: 7. The CDR3 sequence is 12 residues long. Germline loops: CDR1 SQVTM, CDR2 ANQGSEA. The CDR3 sequence is CSYYTGAETQYF. DNA for the CDR3: TGCAGCTACTATACAGGGGCAGAGACCCAGTACTTC.

The chain carries TRBV4-2 and TRBJ2-4; no definite D call. The CDR3 totals 14 residues. Germline CDR1 is LGHNA and CDR2 is YNFKEQ. The V gene lost 0 bases and the J gene lost 6 bases, with 9 bases spanning the gap. CDR3 DNA: TGTGCCAGCAGCCAAGAGGAATCTTCAAACATTCAGTACTTC. Translated, it gives CASSQEESSNIQYF.

A few counts support this clonotype. The CDR3 sequence: CASSGTGGDQGIQYF. DNA for the CDR3: TGTGCCAGCAGCGGGACAGGGGGAGACCAAGGCATTCAGTACTTC. V is TRBV2 and J is TRBJ2-4, with TRBD1 identical over 11 bases. Germline V gene data show CDR1 as SNHLY and CDR2 as FYNNEI. The ends lost 6 bases at V and 9 bases at J; junction bases unmatched: 10. The CDR3 length is 15 residues.

The chain couples TRBV6-1 to TRBJ2-1; 11 bases match TRBD2. Germline CDR1 and CDR2: MNHNS and SASEGT. The CDR3 loop spans 15 amino acids. V lost 7 bases and J lost 6; bases outside the gene matches: 8. The CDR3 DNA follows: TGTGCCAGCAACCCTAGACTAGCGGGGTTCAATGAGCAGTTCTTC. This encodes CASNPRLAGFNEQFF.

V and J are TRBV7-9 and TRBJ1-3; TRBD1 matches 8 bases. Trimming at V came to 1 base and at J to 5 bases, leaving 4 bases not matched to a gene. The CDR3 spans 15 residues. CDR1 and CDR2 (germline): SEHNR, FQNEAQ (reference sequence). CDR3 sequence: CASSLGQGLRNTIYF. In DNA, the CDR3 is TGTGCCAGCAGCTTAGGACAGGGGCTGAGAAACACCATATATTTT.

The gene calls are TRBV5-1 and TRBJ2-3, with TRBD1 identical over 11 bases. V gave up 3 bases and J gave up 4 bases; unmatched junction bases: 1. In germline, CDR1 is SGHRS, CDR2 YFSETQ. The CDR3 contains 14 residues. The chain's CDR3 is CASSWDRGSDTQYF. The CDR3 DNA reads TGCGCCAGCAGCTGGGACAGGGGGTCAGATACGCAGTATTTT.

The chain combines TRBV6-5 with TRBJ1-6; 7 nucleotides align to TRBD1. The CDR3 extends over 14 amino acids. CDR1 is MNHEY, CDR2 SVGAGI, per germline. The junction had 5 bases not matched to a gene; V was cut back by 4 bases and J by 8 bases. For the CDR3, the DNA is TGTGCCAGCAGTTCGACAGGGTTAGATTCACCCCTCCACTTT. Protein sequence: CASSSTGLDSPLHF.

The chain couples TRBV12-3 or TRBV12-4 to TRBJ2-5; D gene ambiguous. This CDR3 region has 12 residues. The germline V and J ends were trimmed by 3 bases and 5 bases, with 7 bases remaining between them. The CDR3 spells CASSFLSETQYF. The CDR3 DNA sequence: TGTGCCAGCAGTTTCTTAAGCGAGACCCAGTACTTC.

V gene TRBV5-1 combines with J gene TRBJ2-7; 12 nucleotides match TRBD2. The V segment lost 0 bases and the J segment 7 bases; nucleotides outside the gene matches: 5. The CDR3 is 15 amino acids. CDR1 SGHRS and CDR2 YFSETQ come from the germline V gene. The CDR3 reads CASSLVYGTSGEQYF. The CDR3 region has the DNA TGCGCCAGCAGCTTGGTTTATGGGACTAGCGGGGAGCAGTACTTC.

The chain employs TRBV5-1 and TRBJ2-5, with a weak D call TRBD1 (5 bases). Trimming left V 4 bases short and J 5 bases short, with 12 bases between. Per germline, CDR1 SGHRS and CDR2 YFSETQ. The CDR3 consists of 13 residues. The CDR3 is CASSRQIGETQYF. CDR3 bases: TGCGCCAGCAGCCGACAGATCGGCGAGACCCAGTACTTC. Full variable domain (rest looked up from reference TRBV5-1 and TRBJ2-5): KAGVTQTPRYLIKTRGQQVTLSCSPISGHRSVSWYQQTPGQGLQFLFEYFSETQRNKGNFPGRFSGRQFSNSRSEMNVSTLELGDSALYLCASSRQIGETQYFGPGTRLLVL.

The gene calls are TRBV20-1 and TRBJ2-3; TRBD2 matches at 9 bases. Looked up from germline, CDR1 is DFQATT and CDR2 is SNEGSKA (reference sequence). J gave up 0 bases and V 5 bases, and 6 bases lay outside the gene matches. This CDR3 is 15 amino acids long. The CDR3 DNA reads as TGCAGTGCTTTGTCACTAGCGGGTAGCACAGATACGCAGTATTTT. Translating gives CSALSLAGSTDTQYF.

The CDR3 DNA is TGTGCCAGCAGCATGAGGCAGGGAGGGGAGCAGTACTTC. It is translated as CASSMRQGGEQYF. The chain is built from TRBV5-6 and TRBJ2-7; 7 bases align to TRBD2. V lost 4 bases, J lost 7 bases, and 8 bases stayed unmatched. The germline V gene encodes CDR1 SGHDT and CDR2 YYEEEE. The CDR3 is made up of 13 amino acids. Based on the CDR3 plus reference TRBV5-6 and TRBJ2-7, the full variable domain is DAGVTQSPTHLIKTRGQQVTLRCSPKSGHDTVSWYQQALGQGPQFIFQYYEEEERQRGNFPDRFSGHQFPNYSSELNVNALLLGDSALYLCASSMRQGGEQYFGPGTRLTVT.

The gene calls are TRBV30 and TRBJ1-2; D unclear. The germline gives CDR1 GTSNPN, CDR2 SVGIG (reference sequence). V gave up 0 bases and J gave up 5 bases, with 13 bases separating them. This CDR3 spans 14 amino acids. The CDR3 DNA follows: TGTGCCTGGAGTGTAAGGAGGGTACAGTATGGCTACACCTTC. This codes for CAWSVRRVQYGYTF.

This chain's CDR3 is CSARDPRQGATDTQYF. CDR3 nucleotide sequence: TGCAGTGCTAGAGATCCGCGACAGGGGGCTACAGATACGCAGTATTTT. The chain employs TRBV20-1 and TRBJ2-3; 10 bases align to TRBD1. This CDR3 is built from 16 residues. V shed 0 bases, J shed 3 bases, and the junction held 6 bases outside the gene matches. Looked up from germline, CDR1 is DFQATT and CDR2 is SNEGSKA (reference sequence).

The rearrangement joins TRBV7-8 to TRBJ2-2; 14 nucleotides line up with TRBD2. The CDR3 spans 18 residues. Unmatched junction bases numbered 8, after V lost 2 bases and J lost 6 bases. The V gene's germline CDR1 is SGHVS and CDR2 FQNEAQ. The chain's CDR3 is CASSLTGTSGGWAGELFF. CDR3 nucleotide sequence: TGTGCCAGCAGCTTAACCGGGACTAGCGGGGGATGGGCCGGGGAGCTGTTTTTT.